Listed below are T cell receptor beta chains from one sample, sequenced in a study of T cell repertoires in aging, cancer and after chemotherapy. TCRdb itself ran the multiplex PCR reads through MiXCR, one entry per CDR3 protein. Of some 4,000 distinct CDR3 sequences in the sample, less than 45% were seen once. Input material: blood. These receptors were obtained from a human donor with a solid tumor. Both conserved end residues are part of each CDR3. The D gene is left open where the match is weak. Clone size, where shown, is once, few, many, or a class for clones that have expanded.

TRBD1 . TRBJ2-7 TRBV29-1 TGCAGCGTCCGGACAGGGACATCCTACGAGCAGTACTTC CSVRTGTSYEQYF
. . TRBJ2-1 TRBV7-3 TGTGCCAGCAGCTTTGACCACGGGACCCCCGACCATCAGCAGTTCTTC CASSFDHGTPDHQQFF
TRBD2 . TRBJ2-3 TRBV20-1 TGCAGTGCTAGGTCCTGGGGGGGTGCTAGCACAGATACGCAGTATTTT CSARSWGGASTDTQYF
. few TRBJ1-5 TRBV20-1 TGCAGTGCTAGAGATGAATCTTGGGGCCGGCAGCCCCAGCATTTT CSARDESWGRQPQHF
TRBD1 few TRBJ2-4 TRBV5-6 TGTGCCAGCAGCCCGATCGAACAGGGGGTGGGTGGCATTCAGTACTTC CASSPIEQGVGGIQYF
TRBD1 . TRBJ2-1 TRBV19 TGTGCCAGTAGCCCTCGGAGGGACAGGGGCGGAAATGAGCAGTTCTTC CASSPRRDRGGNEQFF
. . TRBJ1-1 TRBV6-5 TGTGCCAGCAGTTACAACAGGAACATGAACACTGAAGCTTTCTTT CASSYNRNMNTEAFF
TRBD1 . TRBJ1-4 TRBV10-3 TGTGCCATCAGGAAGGACAGGGAATACGGAAAACTGTTTTTT CAIRKDREYGKLFF
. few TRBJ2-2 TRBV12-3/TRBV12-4 TGTGCCAGCAGTTTGGCAAAGCGGCTGTTTTTT CASSLAKRLFF
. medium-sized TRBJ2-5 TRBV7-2 TGTGCCAGCAACTTGCAAGAGACCCAGTACTTC CASNLQETQYF
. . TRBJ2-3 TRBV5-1 TGCGCCAGCAGCTCCCGATCTCCGGCAGATACGCAGTATTTT CASSSRSPADTQYF
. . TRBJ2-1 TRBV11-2 TGTGCCAGCAGCTTATTTCAATCCAGGAACAATGAGCAGTTCTTC CASSLFQSRNNEQFF
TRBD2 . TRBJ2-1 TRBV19 TGTGCCAGTAGTATAATTGCGGGAGGGCCTGGTGAGCAGTTCTTC CASSIIAGGPGEQFF
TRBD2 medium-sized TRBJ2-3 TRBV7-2 TGTGCCAGCAGCTTGGCGGGGGAGGATCGGTCCGTGCAGTATTTT CASSLAGEDRSVQYF
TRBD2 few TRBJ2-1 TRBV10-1 TGCGCCAGCAGTGAGTCTATAGGCGGGGGGGATGACAATGAGCAGTTCTTC CASSESIGGGDDNEQFF
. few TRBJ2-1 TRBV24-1 TGTGCCACCAGTCCAGGAGCCTCGAGGAATGAGCAGTTCTTC CATSPGASRNEQFF
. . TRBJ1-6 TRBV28 TGTGCCAGCAGTCTACGTAAAGGACAAGGGAATTCAACCCTCCACTTT CASSLRKGQGNSTLHF
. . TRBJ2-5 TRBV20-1 TGCAGTGCTAGTACAGAGACCCAGTACTTC CSASTETQYF
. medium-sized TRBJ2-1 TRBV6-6 TGTGCCAGCAGTCTTTCCCTAGCAGCCACCTACAATGAGCAGTTCTTC CASSLSLAATYNEQFF
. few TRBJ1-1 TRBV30 TGTGCCTGGAGACAAACGAACACTGAAGCTTTCTTT CAWRQTNTEAFF
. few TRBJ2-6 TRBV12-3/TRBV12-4 TGTGCCAGCAGTCTCGGCCGTGCCTCTGGGGCCAACGTCCTGACTTTC CASSLGRASGANVLTF
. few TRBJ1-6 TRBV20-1 TGCAGTGCTAGAGGAAGGGAGAATTCACCCCTCCACTTT CSARGRENSPLHF
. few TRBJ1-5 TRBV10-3 TGTGCCATCAGTGAGTCGGGCAGGAGGGGACAGCCCCAGCATTTT CAISESGRRGQPQHF
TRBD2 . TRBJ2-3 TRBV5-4 TGTGCCAGCAGCCCCCGGACTAGCGGGAGGTTTGATACGCAGTATTTT CASSPRTSGRFDTQYF
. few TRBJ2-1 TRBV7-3 TGTGCCAGCAGTCTTTCGGGTAATGAGCAGTTCTTC CASSLSGNEQFF
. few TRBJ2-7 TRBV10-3 TGTGCCATCACGAGATCGCCTAGCTCCTACGAGCAGTACTTC CAITRSPSSYEQYF
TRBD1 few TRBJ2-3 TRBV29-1 TGCAGCGCGGGGGGGGGACAGGGGAAAGATACGCAGTATTTT CSAGGGQGKDTQYF